This T cell receptor beta chain is drawn from a study of T cells in pancreatic ductal adenocarcinoma. Notes on this clone: Its specificity is unknown.

No neoadjuvant therapy was given to the selected pancreatic ductal adenocarcinoma patients before their surgery. Study observations and caveats: Unique clonotypes were 7.5 to 10-fold more numerous in blood than in tumor.

Only in-frame clones appear in the TCRdb table, and some are missing; sequencing was by immunoSEQ multiplex PCR. The sample gives about 100,000 clones, 90% to 95% of which show up once; 3.1% is in the top ten. V lost 7 bases to trimming and J lost 2 bases, with 7 bases between them. This CDR3 region has 12 residues. Germline V gives CDR1 ENHRY, CDR2 SYGVKD. V gene TRBV10-3 combines with J gene TRBJ2-3; D may be TRBD2 (5 bases). The sample comprised PBMCs. This TCR was sampled from a human donor with pancreatic ductal adenocarcinoma. In nucleotides, the CDR3 is TGTGCCATCAAGAGGGACACAGATACGCAGTATTTT. Translated: CAIKRDTDTQYF.